These 25 T cell receptor beta chains were sequenced from one sample in a study of vaccination effects on CD4 cells after COVID-19. Profiling relied on immunoSEQ multiplex PCR, and the TCRdb table lists in-frame clones only, not all of them. The data contain tens of thousands of clones, 68% of them singletons. CD4+ T cells were isolated after about nine days of culture. Which antigens these TCRs recognize remains unknown. The source was CD4+ T cells from PBMCs cultured without peptide, collected before COVID-19 vaccination. The source is a human donor who received a COVID-19 vaccine.

This clone was observed once. The CDR3 loop reads CASSSDYRLAGKDTQYF. DNA of the CDR3: TGTGCCAGCAGTTCGGACTATCGGCTAGCGGGGAAAGATACGCAGTATTTT. The chain is built from TRBV6-2 or TRBV6-3 and TRBJ2-3; 9 nucleotides agree with TRBD2. The length of the CDR3 is 17 residues. Unmatched junction bases numbered 13, after V lost 4 bases and J lost 5 bases. The V gene's germline CDR1 is MNHEY and CDR2 SVGEGT.

This chain uses TRBV6-5 with TRBJ2-3; 7 bases align to TRBD2. This CDR3 has 15 residues. The V segment lost 4 bases and the J segment 3 bases; nucleotides outside the gene matches: 7. CDR1 MNHEY and CDR2 SVGAGI come from the germline V gene. The CDR3, as DNA: TGTGCCAGCAGTTTGAGCGGGGACGGGACAGATACGCAGTATTTT. This translates into CASSLSGDGTDTQYF.

The V call is TRBV3-1 (or the pseudogene TRBV3-2), the J call TRBJ1-5; D might be TRBD1 (6 bases). There are 13 residues in the CDR3. V lost 4 bases, J lost 5 bases, and 9 bases lay in between. Germline CDR1 reads LGHDT; CDR2 reads YNNKEL (reference sequence). The CDR3 region has the DNA TGTGCCAGCAGCCTACAGGGAGATCAGCCCCAGCATTTT. Translating gives CASSLQGDQPQHF.

In regard to this clone: The sample has other DNA sequences that encode this CDR3 too. The chain uses TRBV27 and TRBJ1-2; D remains unclear. Germline V gives CDR1 MNHEY, CDR2 SMNVEV (reference sequence). The length of the CDR3 is 12 residues. The germline V and J ends were trimmed by 4 bases and 3 bases, with 6 bases remaining between them. The CDR3 sequence is CASSSGYYGYTF. CDR3 DNA: TGTGCCAGCAGTTCCGGCTACTATGGCTACACCTTC.

V gene TRBV5-1 combines with J gene TRBJ1-1, with TRBD1 as a possible D gene (5 bases). Germline V gene sequence: CDR1 SGHRS, CDR2 YFSETQ. Trimming removed 3 bases from V and 4 bases from J, with 13 bases in between. CDR3 length: 14 amino acids. The CDR3 bases are TGCGCCAGCAGCTCGCAGGGTTCCGGCACTGAAGCTTTCTTT. Translating gives CASSSQGSGTEAFF.

This rearrangement joins TRBV6-1 to TRBJ2-7; TRBD1 is a possible D gene (7 bases). This CDR3 comprises 14 residues. The ends were cut back, 1 base at V and 3 bases at J, with 10 bases in the middle. The germline gives CDR1 MNHNS, CDR2 SASEGT. The CDR3 DNA sequence: TGTGCCAGCAGTGAAGGGAGGGGGCTCTACGAGCAGTACTTC. Protein: CASSEGRGLYEQYF.

The gene calls are TRBV5-1 and TRBJ1-4; D perhaps matches TRBD1 (5 bases). The CDR3 runs 12 residues. With 4 bases removed from V and 7 bases from J, the gap between germline ends came to 8 bases. Looked up from germline, CDR1 is SGHRS and CDR2 is YFSETQ. In DNA, the CDR3 is TGCGCCAGCAGCGGGGCCGGTGAAAAACTGTTTTTT. Translating gives CASSGAGEKLFF.

This clone was detected only once. This rearrangement joins TRBV11-3 to TRBJ2-5; D is undetermined. Germline V CDR1 and CDR2: SGHNT, YENEEA. The ends were cut back, 5 bases at V and 4 bases at J, with 17 bases in the middle. The CDR3 contains 15 residues. The CDR3 DNA reads TGTGCCAGCAGCCAGCCCGAGGCAGGACCAGAGACCCAGTACTTC. As protein: CASSQPEAGPETQYF.

The count of this clone is one. The chain uses TRBV10-3 and TRBJ2-1; D is possibly TRBD2 (5 bases). Trimming shortened V by 7 bases and J by 9 bases, and 10 bases separated the two germline ends. The germline V gene encodes CDR1 ENHRY and CDR2 SYGVKD. The CDR3 is made up of 11 amino acids. The CDR3 loop reads CAIKGAGEQFF. The CDR3 region has the DNA TGTGCCATCAAAGGTGCGGGTGAGCAGTTCTTC.

The chain links TRBV5-6 to TRBJ1-6; possible D gene TRBD1, 5 bases. Germline V gene lookup returns CDR1 SGHDT and CDR2 YYEEEE. V was trimmed by 5 bases and J by 6 bases, leaving 21 bases between them. The length of the CDR3 is 17 residues. The CDR3 coding sequence is TGTGCCAGCAGAACTGGGAAGGGGTTACTTGGTAATTCACCCCTCCACTTT. Its translation is CASRTGKGLLGNSPLHF.

The V and J genes are TRBV3-1 (or the pseudogene TRBV3-2) and TRBJ2-1; perhaps TRBD2 as D (5 bases). Germline CDR1 reads LGHDT; CDR2 reads YNNKEL (reference sequence). V lost 3 bases to trimming and J lost 10 bases, with 13 bases between them. The CDR3 runs 13 residues. The CDR3 region is CASSQNGGGEQFF. The CDR3 DNA sequence: TGTGCCAGCAGCCAGAATGGCGGCGGGGAGCAGTTCTTC.

This clone has more than one count but fewer than ten. This chain joins TRBV6-4 and TRBJ2-2; D ambiguous. V lost 2 bases to trimming and J lost 3 bases, with 4 bases between them. The germline V gene has CDR1 MRHNA and CDR2 SNTAGT. There are 13 residues in the CDR3. The CDR3 sequence: CASSDRDTGELFF. CDR3 bases: TGTGCCAGCAGTGACAGGGACACCGGGGAGCTGTTTTTT.

The chain is built from TRBV6-6 and TRBJ2-2; D is perhaps TRBD1 or TRBD2 (5 bases each). The germline gives CDR1 MNHNY, CDR2 SVGAGI (reference sequence). The CDR3 has 16 residues. V lost 0 bases, J lost 7 bases, and 15 bases lay in between. The CDR3 protein is CASSYSNTGDGGELFF. The DNA for the CDR3 is TGTGCCAGCAGTTACTCGAATACCGGGGACGGCGGGGAGCTGTTTTTT.

The chain employs TRBV25-1 and TRBJ1-3; TRBD1 agrees at 10 bases. The CDR3 runs 15 residues. The junction had 7 bases not matched to a gene; V was cut back by 5 bases and J by 6 bases. Germline V lookup: CDR1 MGHDK, CDR2 SYGVNS. The DNA for the CDR3 is TGTGCCAGCAGTCCCGGGACAGGGGAGGAAAACACCATATATTTT. The encoded protein is CASSPGTGEENTIYF. Together with reference TRBV25-1 and TRBJ1-3, the CDR3 gives the full variable domain: EADIYQTPRYLVIGTGKKITLECSQTMGHDKMYWYQQDPGMELHLIHYSYGVNSTEKGDLSSESTVSRIRTEHFPLTLESARPSHTSQYLCASSPGTGEENTIYFGEGSWLTVV.

The chain carries TRBV7-7 and TRBJ2-5, with 11 positions matching TRBD1. The CDR3 consists of 16 residues. Germline V gene lookup returns CDR1 SSHAT and CDR2 FNYEAQ (reference sequence). Germline trimming cut 2 bases from V and 4 bases from J; bases unmatched to any gene: 6. DNA for the CDR3: TGTGCCAGCAGCTTAAGGGACAGGGGGTTAGGAGAGACCCAGTACTTC. This gives the protein CASSLRDRGLGETQYF.

The chain uses TRBV10-2 and TRBJ2-7; the D call may be TRBD1 or TRBD2 (5 bases each). The CDR3 runs 15 residues. CDR1 is WSHSY and CDR2 is SAAADI in the germline V gene. V lost 2 bases and J 1 base, leaving 12 bases between the germline ends. The CDR3 loop is CASSEGTGGSYEQYF. The CDR3 nucleotides are TGCGCCAGCAGTGAGGGGACGGGTGGGTCCTACGAGCAGTACTTC.

The chain joins TRBV5-1 to TRBJ1-4; no definite D call. With 4 bases removed from V and 0 bases from J, the gap between germline ends came to 7 bases. The CDR3 totals 14 residues. From germline, CDR1 is SGHRS and CDR2 YFSETQ. In DNA form, the CDR3 reads TGCGCCAGCAGCATCGGTACAACTAATGAAAAACTGTTTTTT. This gives the protein CASSIGTTNEKLFF.

The chain is built from TRBV9 and TRBJ2-7; TRBD1 matches at 7 bases. Germline V gene data show CDR1 as SGDLS and CDR2 as YYNGEE. This CDR3 contains 15 residues. Trimming cost V 0 bases and J 5 bases; bases outside gene matches: 8. Written as DNA, the CDR3 is TGTGCCAGCAGCGTAGGATCGCTAGGGGGCGACGAGCAGTACTTC. This translates into CASSVGSLGGDEQYF. Looking up the rest from reference TRBV9 and TRBJ2-7 gives the full variable domain: DSGVTQTPKHLITATGQRVTLRCSPRSGDLSVYWYQQSLDQGLQFLIQYYNGEERAKGNILERFSAQQFPDLHSELNLSSLELGDSALYFCASSVGSLGGDEQYFGPGTRLTVT.

V is TRBV29-1 and J is TRBJ2-1; 14 nucleotides agree with TRBD2. The ends lost 7 bases at V and 8 bases at J; junction bases unmatched: 4. The length of the CDR3 is 13 residues. The germline V gene has CDR1 SQVTM and CDR2 ANQGSEA. The CDR3 loop reads CSAGTSGGHEQFF. The CDR3 DNA sequence: TGCAGCGCAGGGACTAGCGGGGGCCATGAGCAGTTCTTC.

This chain connects TRBV3-1 (or the pseudogene TRBV3-2) to TRBJ2-7, with TRBD1 identical over 8 bases. Looked up from germline, CDR1 is LGHDT and CDR2 is YNNKEL (reference sequence). This CDR3 has 14 amino acids. J was trimmed by 3 bases and V by 3 bases; bases with no gene match: 4. The CDR3 bases are TGTGCCAGCAGCCAGGGACAGGTTCGCTACGAGCAGTACTTC. The encoded protein is CASSQGQVRYEQYF.

This clone was found a few times. The V gene is TRBV10-1, the J gene TRBJ2-3, with D possibly being TRBD1 or TRBD2 (5 bases each). V gave up 4 bases and J gave up 2 bases, with 13 bases separating them. The CDR3 runs to 15 residues. CDR1 and CDR2 from the germline V gene are WNHNN and SYGVQD (reference sequence). The CDR3 DNA reads TGCGCCAGCAGTGCAGAGGGGCGACCCACAGATACGCAGTATTTT. This gives the protein CASSAEGRPTDTQYF.

V usage is TRBV6-1 and J usage is TRBJ1-2, with TRBD1 matching 7 bases. Germline lookup yields CDR1 MNHNS and CDR2 SASEGT. Germline trimming cut 8 bases from V and 5 bases from J; bases unmatched to any gene: 5. The CDR3 covers 12 residues. DNA of the CDR3: TGTGCCAGCGGTATACAGGGGTATGGCTACACCTTC. This sequence encodes CASGIQGYGYTF.

The chain combines TRBV10-1 with TRBJ2-5, with D unresolved. The V and J ends lost 2 bases and 0 bases respectively, with 7 bases between them. The CDR3 has 14 amino acids. Per the germline V gene, CDR1 is WNHNN and CDR2 is SYGVQD (reference sequence). The chain's CDR3 is CASSEMGHQETQYF. In nucleotides, the CDR3 is TGCGCCAGCAGTGAGATGGGTCACCAAGAGACCCAGTACTTC.

This clone was recorded once. The rearrangement uses TRBV29-1 and TRBJ1-3, with D uncertain. V was pared by 6 bases and J by 0 bases, with 15 bases between. CDR3 length: 15 amino acids. Germline V gene lookup returns CDR1 SQVTM and CDR2 ANQGSEA. Here the CDR3 DNA reads TGCAGCGTCAATTCGCTGTCAGGCTCTGGAAACACCATATATTTT. Translation gives CSVNSLSGSGNTIYF.

The chain carries TRBV30 and TRBJ1-1, with 7 bases fitting TRBD1. The CDR3 is made up of 14 amino acids. V was pared by 3 bases and J by 4 bases, with 8 bases of the junction left unmatched. Germline V gene lookup returns CDR1 GTSNPN and CDR2 SVGIG (reference sequence). CDR3 DNA: TGTGCCTGGAGAAGGGGGCGCTCGGCCACTGAAGCTTTCTTT. As protein: CAWRRGRSATEAFF.